The T cell receptor beta chain under discussion was sequenced for a study of OX40 agonist ivuxolimab in advanced cancers. Losses at the gene ends were 6 bases for V and 17 bases for J; bases not matched to a gene: 13. The CDR3 is made up of 14 amino acids. Germline CDR1 and CDR2: MNHEY and SMNVEV (reference sequence). Measured with immunoSEQ multiplex PCR; TCRdb has only the in-frame clones, and not every one. The sample yields tens of thousands of clones, roughly 88% seen once. Turning to this clone: Antigen specificity is unknown.

Study-wide points: Expanded clones tended on average to be more numerous among CD8+ T cells than CD4+. Partial responders at 0.1-3.0 mg/kg had among the lowest clonal expansion.

The gene calls are TRBV27 and TRBJ1-4; 12 nucleotides agree with TRBD1. Sample: CD4+ or CD8+ T cells sorted from blood, taken in a trial of the OX40 agonist ivuxolimab. The TCR sequence derives from an adult with an advanced solid tumor such as melanoma, head and neck, liver or kidney cancer. Here the CDR3 reads CASRAGTGGRVLFF. Here the CDR3 DNA reads TGTGCCAGCAGGGCCGGGACAGGGGGCCGAGTTTTATTTTTT.